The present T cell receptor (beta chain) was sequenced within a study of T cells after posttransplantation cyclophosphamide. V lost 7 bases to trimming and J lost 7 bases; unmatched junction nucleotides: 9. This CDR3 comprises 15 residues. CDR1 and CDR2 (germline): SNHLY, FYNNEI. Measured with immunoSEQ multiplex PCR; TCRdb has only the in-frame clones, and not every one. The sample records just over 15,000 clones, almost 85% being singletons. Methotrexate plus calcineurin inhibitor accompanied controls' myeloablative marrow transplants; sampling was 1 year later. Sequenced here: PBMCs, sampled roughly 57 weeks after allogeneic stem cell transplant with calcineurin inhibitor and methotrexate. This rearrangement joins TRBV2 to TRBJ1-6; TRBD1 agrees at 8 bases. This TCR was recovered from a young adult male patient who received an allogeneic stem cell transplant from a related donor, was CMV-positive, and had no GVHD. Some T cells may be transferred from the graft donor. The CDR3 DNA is TGTGCCAGCACCAGGACAGGGAGTTCGAATTCACCCCTCCACTTT. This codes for CASTRTGSSNSPLHF.